One sample yielded the 13 T cell receptor beta chains listed below, sequenced in a study of identical twins (dated by TCRdb to 2015 to 2016). Receptors were amplified or captured by 5' RACE. Sequencing used an Illumina HiSeq 2000. TCRdb reprocessed the public reads (quality trimming at Q25 with fastp, clone calling with MiXCR) and kept in-frame beta chains. CDR3 protein sequences are deduplicated, and each keeps its most common genes and DNA. Counted in this sample were 350,000 or so distinct CDR3 sequences; about 10% of them appeared once. The top ten clones comprise under 10% of the sample. Material for sequencing was naive T cells sorted from blood. Explained via the paper, the cell subset or site label denotes: cells isolated with a human naive T-cell isolation kit. These receptors were obtained from a woman between 45 and 60 years old in good health.

This clonotype has just a few counts. The chain carries TRBV4-1 and TRBJ1-2; D possibly corresponds to TRBD1 (6 bases). CDR3 size: 13 residues. V was trimmed by 0 bases and J by 5 bases, leaving 7 bases between them. The germline V gene encodes CDR1 MGHRA and CDR2 YSYEKL. CDR3 in amino acids: CASSQEDSYGYTF. The CDR3, as DNA: TGCGCCAGCAGCCAAGAGGACAGTTATGGCTACACCTTC.

In this sample, this clonotype turned up a few times. V gene TRBV27 combines with J gene TRBJ1-2; 7 bases match TRBD1. CDR1 MNHEY and CDR2 SMNVEV come from the germline V gene (reference sequence). Losses at the gene ends were 3 bases for V and 8 bases for J; bases not matched to a gene: 6. CDR3 length: 13 amino acids. The CDR3 protein is CASSLIQGNGYTF. The CDR3 bases are TGTGCCAGCAGTTTGATACAGGGGAACGGCTACACCTTC.

The chain recombines TRBV12-3 or TRBV12-4 with TRBJ1-1, with 7 bases identical to TRBD1. With 3 bases clipped from V and 5 bases from J, the junction kept 6 bases outside the gene matches. There are 14 residues in the CDR3. The CDR3 nucleotides read TGTGCCAGCAGTTTGTCGCAGGGGGTTACTGAAGCTTTCTTT. This encodes CASSLSQGVTEAFF.

The sample holds many counts of this clonotype. V and J are TRBV20-1 and TRBJ2-5, with D unresolved. Trimming stripped 0 bases from V and 2 bases from J, with 10 bases between. Germline V lookup: CDR1 DFQATT, CDR2 SNEGSKA (reference sequence). The CDR3 extends over 14 amino acids. The CDR3 protein is CSARDIGWQETQYF. DNA of the CDR3: TGCAGTGCTAGAGATATAGGATGGCAAGAGACCCAGTACTTC.

Only a few counts were recorded for this clonotype. The chain is built from TRBV11-3 and TRBJ2-2; 9 bases match TRBD2. This CDR3 spans 13 amino acids. From germline, CDR1 is SGHNT and CDR2 YENEEA. Trimming cost V 4 bases and J 7 bases; bases outside gene matches: 1. The CDR3 DNA is TGTGCCAGCAGCTATAGCGGGAGCGGGGAGCTGTTTTTT. It specifies CASSYSGSGELFF. The full variable domain, rest sourced from reference TRBV11-3 and TRBJ2-2, is EAGVVQSPRYKIIEKKQPVAFWCNPISGHNTLYWYLQNLGQGPELLIRYENEEAVDDSQLPKDRFSAERLKGVDSTLKIQPAELGDSAVYLCASSYSGSGELFFGEGSRLTVL.

This clonotype was detected ten times or more. CDR3: CASSSLGRGRRQETQYF. CDR3 coding DNA: TGTGCCAGCAGTTCACTCGGCCGGGGGCGGAGGCAAGAGACCCAGTACTTC. The rearrangement links TRBV12-3 or TRBV12-4 to TRBJ2-5; perhaps D is TRBD1 or TRBD2 (6 bases each). V was clipped by 4 bases and J by 2 bases, with 20 bases between them. The CDR3 consists of 17 residues.

The V and J genes are TRBV5-1 and TRBJ2-6; no clear D. Per germline, CDR1 SGHRS and CDR2 YFSETQ. Trimming left V 0 bases short and J 1 base short, with 5 bases between. This CDR3 comprises 15 residues. The CDR3 DNA is TGCGCCAGCAGCTTGGTGCAGTCTGGGGCCAACGTCCTGACTTTC. It yields the protein CASSLVQSGANVLTF.

This clonotype was seen repeatedly, ten times or more. The J gene is TRBJ1-5, the V gene TRBV5-6, with 11 bases identical to TRBD1. CDR1 and CDR2 from the germline V gene are SGHDT and YYEEEE. The CDR3 has 15 residues. Trimming removed 3 bases from V and 8 bases from J; junction bases left unmatched: 7. The CDR3 region is CASSSADRGLEPQHF. In nucleotides, the CDR3 is TGTGCCAGCAGCTCCGCGGACAGGGGGCTTGAGCCCCAGCATTTT.

The chain uses TRBV6-5 and TRBJ2-4; TRBD1 matches 9 bases. The CDR3 covers 12 residues. The ends lost 5 bases at V and 15 bases at J; junction bases unmatched: 8. From germline, CDR1 is MNHEY and CDR2 SVGAGI. CDR3 region: CASSPGDRVSYF. The CDR3 DNA sequence: TGTGCCAGCAGTCCCGGGGACAGGGTCTCGTACTTC.

This clonotype turned up a few times. This chain joins TRBV4-1 and TRBJ2-5; TRBD2 aligns across 8 bases. Losses at the gene ends were 1 base for V and 1 base for J; bases not matched to a gene: 2. Germline V gives CDR1 MGHRA, CDR2 YSYEKL. The CDR3 length is 15 residues. For the CDR3, the DNA is TGCGCCAGCAGCCAAGGAGGACTAGCCCAAGAGACCCAGTACTTC. This sequence encodes CASSQGGLAQETQYF.

The table lists this clonotype with a few counts. The chain has TRBV20-1 and TRBJ2-5, with D possibly being TRBD1 (6 bases). Per the germline V gene, CDR1 is DFQATT and CDR2 is SNEGSKA (reference sequence). Trimming pared 0 bases from V and 5 bases from J, leaving 10 bases between. The CDR3 extends over 13 amino acids. This CDR3 is CSARETGAETQYF. The CDR3 DNA sequence: TGCAGTGCTAGAGAGACAGGTGCGGAGACCCAGTACTTC.

V gene TRBV11-2 combines with J gene TRBJ2-1, with no clear D. From germline, CDR1 is SGHAT and CDR2 FQNNGV. Trimming shortened V by 1 base and J by 6 bases, and 10 bases separated the two germline ends. There are 14 residues in the CDR3. The CDR3 sequence: CASSLGSTINEQFF. DNA of the CDR3: TGTGCCAGCAGCTTAGGGTCTACTATCAATGAGCAGTTCTTC. Filled out from reference TRBV11-2 and TRBJ2-1, the complete variable domain reads EAGVAQSPRYKIIEKRQSVAFWCNPISGHATLYWYQQILGQGPKLLIQFQNNGVVDDSQLPKDRFSAERLKGVDSTLKIQPAKLEDSAVYLCASSLGSTINEQFFGPGTRLTVL.

This clonotype was found many times. The genes are TRBV12-3 or TRBV12-4 and TRBJ1-1; no reliable D call. This CDR3 region has 13 residues. V was pared by 3 bases and J by 8 bases, with 13 bases between. The CDR3 DNA is TGTGCCAGCAGTTTTCTGGGCAGCGTCGAAGCTTTCTTT. This sequence encodes CASSFLGSVEAFF.